The 30 T cell receptor beta chains in this list originate from one sample, sequenced in a study of cytomegalovirus exposure and HLA in healthy donors. PCR used 60 Vbeta primers and 13 Jbeta primers. Profiled with immunoSEQ multiplex PCR; TCRdb holds only in-frame clones, not every one. This table has approximately 87,000 clones, 80% to 90% appearing once. The sequencing input was PBMCs. These receptors all stem from a young woman in good health and CMV-seropositive.

V usage is TRBV28 and J usage is TRBJ1-6; D gene unclear. Trimming cost V 3 bases and J 9 bases, with 12 bases left between them. The CDR3 has 14 amino acids. CDR1 MDHEN and CDR2 SYDVKM come from the germline V gene. CDR3: CASSFSERSSPLHF. CDR3 DNA: TGTGCCAGCAGTTTTTCAGAGCGCTCTTCACCCCTCCACTTT.

The CDR3 DNA sequence: TGTGCGGTTGGGCAGGGGGTCGGGACCCAGTACTTC. Its protein product is CAVGQGVGTQYF. The V and J genes are TRBV7-9 and TRBJ2-5; 7 bases fit TRBD1. Germline CDR1 reads SEHNR; CDR2 reads FQNEAQ (reference sequence). CDR3 length equals 12 residues.

The gene calls are TRBV6-1 and TRBJ1-2; D uncertain. V was shortened by 3 bases and J by 6 bases, with 17 bases between the two germline ends. The length of the CDR3 is 15 residues. The V gene's germline CDR1 is MNHNS and CDR2 SASEGT. The CDR3 nucleotides read TGTGCCAGCAGTGACCGTGGGCCCCTCGGGGATGGCTACACCTTC. This translates into CASSDRGPLGDGYTF.

This clone was picked up one time. The chain is built from TRBV6-4 and TRBJ2-2; D is undetermined. The V gene's germline CDR1 is MRHNA and CDR2 SNTAGT. Trimming removed 8 bases at V and 3 bases at J, with 13 bases between. The CDR3 contains 14 residues. CDR3 region: CASGRHGDTGELFF. CDR3 nucleotides: TGTGCCAGCGGCCGGCATGGAGACACCGGGGAGCTGTTTTTT.

The chain is built from TRBV29-1 and TRBJ2-7; TRBD1 aligns across 11 bases. Germline loops: CDR1 SQVTM, CDR2 ANQGSEA. The CDR3 totals 15 residues. V lost 4 bases, J lost 3 bases, and 8 bases stayed unmatched. The DNA for the CDR3 is TGCAGCGTTGTCGTGGGACAGGGGGGAGACTACGAGCAGTACTTC. Translating gives CSVVVGQGGDYEQYF.

The V gene is TRBV15, the J gene TRBJ1-1, with TRBD1 identical over 7 bases. This CDR3 comprises 13 residues. Germline trimming cut 5 bases from V and 1 base from J; bases unmatched to any gene: 1. Germline V CDR1 and CDR2: LNHNV, YYDKDF (reference sequence). CDR3 DNA sequence: TGTGCCACCAGCGGGACAGCGAACACTGAAGCTTTCTTT. Its translation is CATSGTANTEAFF.

The chain employs TRBV28 and TRBJ1-2; 7 bases are a match to TRBD1. Germline loops: CDR1 MDHEN, CDR2 SYDVKM. This CDR3 comprises 16 residues. Trimming took 6 bases from V and 2 from J; bases not matched to a gene: 12. The CDR3 DNA follows: TGTGCCAGCAGCAGGACAGGCATTACAGGCAACTATGGCTACACCTTC. This codes for CASSRTGITGNYGYTF.

This clone was recorded once. This rearrangement joins TRBV6-5 to TRBJ2-5; D is perhaps TRBD1 (5 bases). The DNA end lines up better with TRBJ2-7; the J call may be wrong. Germline V gene data show CDR1 as MNHEY and CDR2 as SVGAGI. The CDR3 runs 13 residues. CDR3 in DNA: TGTGCCAGCAGTTACGACAGACAATACGAGCAGTACTTC. It translates to CASSYDRQYEQYF.

In this sample, this clone turned up once. The rearrangement uses TRBV15 and TRBJ2-2; a weak D match, TRBD2 (6 bases). The length of the CDR3 is 16 residues. The germline gives CDR1 LNHNV, CDR2 YYDKDF (reference sequence). V lost 1 base, J lost 2 bases, and 11 bases lay in between. CDR3 in DNA: TGTGCCACCAGCAGAGCTTGGGGGACTAACACCGGGGAGCTGTTTTTT. Translation gives CATSRAWGTNTGELFF.

This chain joins TRBV29-1 and TRBJ1-2; D is uncertain. This CDR3 comprises 16 residues. Trimming took off 5 bases at V and 1 base at J, with 20 bases between the two ends. Germline V CDR1 and CDR2: SQVTM, ANQGSEA. The CDR3 sequence is CSVLKRTDSGNYGYTF. The CDR3 DNA reads TGCAGCGTTCTAAAACGAACCGACTCGGGTAACTATGGCTACACCTTC. Using reference TRBV29-1 and TRBJ1-2 for the parts outside the CDR3, the full variable domain is SAVISQKPSRDICQRGTSLTIQCQVDSQVTMMFWYRQQPGQSLTLIATANQGSEATYESGFVIDKFPISRPNLTFSTLTVSNMSPEDSSIYLCSVLKRTDSGNYGYTFGSGTRLTVV.

The CDR3 region is CASSAGTGAHSNQPQHF. Written as DNA, the CDR3 is TGTGCCAGCAGCGCCGGGACAGGTGCCCATAGCAATCAGCCCCAGCATTTT. The J gene is TRBJ1-5, the V gene TRBV27, with TRBD1 matching 8 bases. Germline CDR1 reads MNHEY; CDR2 reads SMNVEV (reference sequence). The CDR3 spans 17 residues. The ends lost 6 bases at V and 0 bases at J; junction bases unmatched: 10.

The rearrangement joins TRBV27 to TRBJ2-1; possible D gene TRBD1, 5 bases. Trimming stripped 0 bases from V and 2 bases from J, with 17 bases between. The length of the CDR3 is 18 residues. CDR1 and CDR2 (germline): MNHEY, SMNVEV (reference sequence). In nucleotides, the CDR3 is TGTGCCAGCAGTTTATCTCGGTTTCAGGGTGTCCCCTACAATGAGCAGTTCTTC. Translation gives CASSLSRFQGVPYNEQFF.

V is TRBV9 and J is TRBJ1-1; tentative D call: TRBD1 (5 bases). CDR1 is SGDLS, CDR2 YYNGEE, per germline. Between the trimmed V and J ends, which lost 4 bases and 3 bases, there was a span of 10 bases. The CDR3 is 13 residues long. The CDR3 sequence is CASSSGGDTEAFF. In DNA, the CDR3 is TGTGCCAGCAGCTCGGGGGGAGACACTGAAGCTTTCTTT.

The chain joins TRBV4-2 to TRBJ1-1, with D possibly being TRBD1 (5 bases). Germline V gene data show CDR1 as LGHNA and CDR2 as YNFKEQ. The CDR3 length is 18 residues. Trimming cost V 4 bases and J 5 bases, with 26 bases left between them. The CDR3 DNA sequence: TGTGCCAGCAGCCTAGTAACAGGCCTAGGTACCTTAGGGACTGAAGCTTTCTTT. It encodes CASSLVTGLGTLGTEAFF.

The chain combines TRBV5-1 with TRBJ1-4; TRBD1 matches 7 bases. V was clipped by 1 base and J by 12 bases; unmatched bases: 18. CDR1 is SGHRS, CDR2 YFSETQ, per germline. This CDR3 is built from 17 residues. The CDR3 here is CASSLWGQTKGNEQLFF. The CDR3 DNA is TGCGCCAGCAGCTTGTGGGGACAGACTAAAGGGAACGAGCAACTGTTTTTT.

The chain has TRBV5-4 and TRBJ1-1; unclear D gene. With 5 bases removed from V and 4 bases from J, the gap between germline ends came to 15 bases. The CDR3 spans 14 residues. Germline lookup yields CDR1 SGHNT and CDR2 YYREEE (reference sequence). The CDR3 here is CASSFRREGTEAFF. The CDR3, as DNA: TGTGCCAGCAGTTTCAGACGCGAGGGCACTGAAGCTTTCTTT.

V is TRBV7-9 and J is TRBJ1-5; D may be TRBD1 (6 bases). Trimming removed 1 base from V and 4 bases from J, with 14 bases in between. This CDR3 is 16 amino acids long. Germline V gives CDR1 SEHNR, CDR2 FQNEAQ (reference sequence). The CDR3 protein is CASSLDTGTRNQPQHF. In DNA form, the CDR3 reads TGTGCCAGCAGCTTAGATACAGGGACAAGGAATCAGCCCCAGCATTTT.

The rearrangement links TRBV4-1 to TRBJ2-2, with 7 bases that match TRBD1. CDR1 is MGHRA and CDR2 is YSYEKL in the germline V gene. V lost 0 bases and J lost 5; bases outside the gene matches: 6. This CDR3 spans 16 amino acids. In nucleotides, the CDR3 is TGCGCCAGCAGCCAAGATGTTGCCAGGGGGACCGGGGAGCTGTTTTTT. It encodes CASSQDVARGTGELFF.

The chain employs TRBV5-6 and TRBJ2-5; tentatively, D is TRBD2 (6 bases). V lost 4 bases and J lost 4, with 17 bases in between. Germline CDR1 reads SGHDT; CDR2 reads YYEEEE. This CDR3 has 15 amino acids. The CDR3 sequence is CASSPDGGPLETQYF. In DNA form, the CDR3 reads TGTGCCAGCAGCCCGGACGGGGGACCTTTAGAGACCCAGTACTTC.

The chain has TRBV28 and TRBJ1-4, with 9 bases that match TRBD1. Germline V gene lookup returns CDR1 MDHEN and CDR2 SYDVKM. Unmatched junction bases numbered 2, after V lost 1 base and J lost 5 bases. This CDR3 is built from 15 residues. The CDR3 is CASSLSGTGNEKLFF. In DNA, the CDR3 is TGTGCCAGCAGTTTATCCGGGACAGGGAATGAAAAACTGTTTTTT.

About this clone: Germline and junction disagree at one end, which may indicate a read error. This chain joins TRBV18 and TRBJ2-1, with TRBD1 matching over 12 bases. This CDR3 has 16 residues. The germline gives CDR1 KGHSH, CDR2 LQKENI. CDR3 region: CASSPPRGQGADEPFF. In nucleotides, the CDR3 is TGTGCCAGCTCACCACCTCGGGGACAGGGGGCTGATGAGCCGTTCTTC.

This chain uses TRBV7-9 with TRBJ1-4; TRBD1 matches at 8 bases. Unmatched junction bases numbered 10, after V lost 2 bases and J lost 2 bases. Germline values: CDR1 SEHNR, CDR2 FQNEAQ (reference sequence). The CDR3 is 18 residues long. The CDR3 reads CASSLTGTGPRTNEKLFF. CDR3 bases: TGTGCCAGCAGCTTAACAGGGACAGGACCGAGGACTAATGAAAAACTGTTTTTT.

V gene TRBV2 combines with J gene TRBJ2-1, with 9 bases fitting TRBD2. V lost 2 bases and J lost 8; bases outside the gene matches: 7. This CDR3 region has 15 residues. The germline gives CDR1 SNHLY, CDR2 FYNNEI. The CDR3 here is CASSEMVAGVDEQFF. DNA for the CDR3: TGTGCCAGCAGTGAAATGGTAGCGGGAGTTGATGAGCAGTTCTTC.

This clone came up once. V and J are TRBV5-4 and TRBJ2-2; perhaps TRBD1 as D (8 bases). Germline values: CDR1 SGHNT, CDR2 YYREEE (reference sequence). The V end was cut by 2 bases, the J end by 5 bases, with 16 bases between. The CDR3 totals 16 residues. The CDR3 DNA sequence: TGTGCCAGCAGCTTACCAGGACAGGGAGGGACCGGGGAGCTGTTTTTT. Residues: CASSLPGQGGTGELFF. Full variable domain (rest looked up from reference TRBV5-4 and TRBJ2-2): ETGVTQSPTHLIKTRGQQVTLRCSSQSGHNTVSWYQQALGQGPQFIFQYYREEENGRGNFPPRFSGLQFPNYSSELNVNALELDDSALYLCASSLPGQGGTGELFFGEGSRLTVL.

The chain couples TRBV9 to TRBJ2-1; 8 positions agree with TRBD1. CDR1 and CDR2 (germline): SGDLS, YYNGEE. V lost 0 bases, J lost 8 bases, and 7 bases stayed unmatched. There are 15 residues in the CDR3. CDR3 residues: CASSVVGRGPYEQFF. The CDR3 region has the DNA TGTGCCAGCAGCGTAGTTGGCAGGGGGCCGTATGAGCAGTTCTTC.

V and J are TRBV5-1 and TRBJ1-4; D unclear. Trimming stripped 5 bases from V and 5 bases from J, with 10 bases between. From germline, CDR1 is SGHRS and CDR2 YFSETQ. The CDR3 has 13 amino acids. This chain's CDR3 is CASRSDQNEKLFF. DNA for the CDR3: TGCGCCAGCAGGAGCGATCAAAATGAAAAACTGTTTTTT.

V usage is TRBV27 and J usage is TRBJ2-7; weak D call: TRBD1 (5 bases). V was clipped by 3 bases and J by 2 bases, with 8 bases between them. Germline-derived CDR1 and CDR2 are MNHEY and SMNVEV (reference sequence). This CDR3 is 13 amino acids long. The CDR3 loop reads CASSFRQTYEQYF. CDR3 nucleotides: TGTGCCAGCAGTTTCCGACAGACCTACGAGCAGTACTTC.

This chain joins TRBV19 and TRBJ1-4; 7 bases agree with TRBD1. Germline-derived CDR1 and CDR2 are LNHDA and SQIVND (reference sequence). This CDR3 spans 14 amino acids. V lost 5 bases, J lost 4 bases, and 4 bases stayed unmatched. The CDR3: CASSPGTDNEKLFF. Written as DNA, the CDR3 is TGTGCCAGTAGTCCAGGGACAGATAATGAAAAACTGTTTTTT.

The chain carries TRBV4-1 and TRBJ2-3, with D possibly TRBD1 on 6 matching bases. The germline V gene encodes CDR1 MGHRA and CDR2 YSYEKL. The CDR3 is 17 residues long. Trimming stripped 3 bases from V and 6 bases from J, with 22 bases between. CDR3 in DNA: TGCGCCAGCAGCCACGGCCTCAGGGGCCCAACCCCGGATACGCAGTATTTT. Translated, it gives CASSHGLRGPTPDTQYF.

The chain is built from TRBV5-6 and TRBJ1-1; 10 positions match TRBD1. CDR1 and CDR2 from the germline V gene are SGHDT and YYEEEE. After removal of 2 bases from V and 1 base from J, the junction contained 5 bases not matched to a gene. The CDR3 is 16 residues long. The CDR3 coding sequence is TGTGCCAGCAGCTTCGGGACAGGGGTAGGGAACACTGAAGCTTTCTTT. Translation gives CASSFGTGVGNTEAFF.